A few counts support the clone carrying this T cell receptor (beta chain). Its antigen is still unknown. The sample comes from a study of T cell responses to AZD1222 COVID-19 vaccine. Across the study: Recipients boosted at about 4 weeks or about 12 weeks are pooled.

CDR3 size: 15 residues. CDR1 MNHEY and CDR2 SVGAGI come from the germline V gene. The germline V and J ends were trimmed by 6 bases and 5 bases, with 17 bases remaining between them. General observations from the study: Clonal diversity was possibly underestimated, and the donors were mostly white British, with more females. The span of vaccine-associated CD4 TCRs extended across spike, with dominance at 160-218 and 743-854.

The data were produced by immunoSEQ multiplex PCR, yet TCRdb's version contains in-frame clones alone and is incomplete. The sample has 160,000 or so clones; approximately 88% are singletons. This sample comprised peripheral blood, obtained on day 0 of AZD1222 vaccination. This sequence joins TRBV6-5 and TRBJ2-1, with D maybe TRBD1 (5 bases). This TCR came from an adult in good health. The CDR3 region is CASRFTDRTNNEQFF. The DNA of the CDR3 is TGTGCCAGCAGATTTACTGACAGAACTAACAATGAGCAGTTCTTC.